The 14 T cell receptor beta chains in this list originate from one sample, sequenced in a study of blood T cell repertoires in COVID-19. This table comes from immunoSEQ multiplex PCR, and its TCRdb copy is limited to in-frame clones, with some not included. Counted here are some 250,000 clones, approximately 90% occurring once; the ten biggest clones make up over 2%. Material: PBMCs or T cells enriched from blood (not recorded which). Receptor source: a woman in her thirties or forties with acute COVID-19.

The V and J genes are TRBV7-2 and TRBJ2-7; TRBD1 is a possible D gene (6 bases). CDR1 SGHTA and CDR2 FQGNSA come from the germline V gene. Trimming removed 4 bases from V and 4 bases from J, with 23 bases in between. The CDR3 length is 17 residues. The CDR3 DNA sequence: TGTGCCAGCAGCTACTATCTTACAGGGATGGGGGTTTACGAGCAGTACTTC. It codes for CASSYYLTGMGVYEQYF.

The rearrangement links TRBV5-4 to TRBJ2-3; D may be TRBD2 (6 bases). With 4 bases removed from V and 6 bases from J, the gap between germline ends came to 18 bases. The CDR3 sequence is 15 residues long. CDR1 and CDR2 from the germline V gene are SGHNT and YYREEE (reference sequence). CDR3: CASSVGLQGLDTQYF. CDR3 bases: TGTGCCAGCAGCGTGGGACTCCAAGGCCTCGATACGCAGTATTTT.

This clone was counted only a few times. The chain couples TRBV5-1 to TRBJ2-4; 7 nucleotides agree with TRBD1. The CDR3 is 15 residues long. Germline CDR1 is SGHRS and CDR2 is YFSETQ. V trimming: 1 base; J trimming: 5 bases; junction bases outside the gene matches: 6. CDR3 bases: TGCGCCAGCAGCTTGTTTCTCGGGACAGAAAACATTCAGTACTTC. Translated, it gives CASSLFLGTENIQYF. Drawing the rest from reference TRBV5-1 and TRBJ2-4, the complete variable domain is KAGVTQTPRYLIKTRGQQVTLSCSPISGHRSVSWYQQTPGQGLQFLFEYFSETQRNKGNFPGRFSGRQFSNSRSEMNVSTLELGDSALYLCASSLFLGTENIQYFGAGTRLSVL.

The rearrangement links TRBV24-1 to TRBJ2-3, with 9 bases matching TRBD2. After removal of 5 bases from V and 14 bases from J, the junction contained 7 bases not matched to a gene. The V gene's germline CDR1 is KGHDR and CDR2 SFDVKD. The CDR3 spans 12 residues. The CDR3 bases are TGTGCCACCAGTGGGGCGGGAGGGCCACTGTATTTT. This translates into CATSGAGGPLYF.

J is TRBJ2-1 and V is TRBV2; 11 bases align to TRBD1. Germline V gene sequence: CDR1 SNHLY, CDR2 FYNNEI. J lost 0 bases, V lost 0 bases, and 10 bases had no gene match. The CDR3 length is 20 residues. The CDR3 region is CASSEARTGGGKGSYNEQFF. CDR3 in DNA: TGTGCCAGCAGTGAAGCCAGGACAGGGGGCGGGAAGGGCTCCTACAATGAGCAGTTCTTC.

V and J are TRBV2 and TRBJ1-1; no firm D call. V was pared by 3 bases and J by 1 base, with 12 bases between. The CDR3 covers 15 residues. Per the germline V gene, CDR1 is SNHLY and CDR2 is FYNNEI. The CDR3 DNA is TGTGCCAGCAGTGACTTCGGGAGGCGGAACACTGAAGCTTTCTTT. This encodes CASSDFGRRNTEAFF.

V and J are TRBV7-9 and TRBJ2-7; possible D gene TRBD2, 6 bases. Trimming pared 5 bases from V and 3 bases from J, leaving 17 bases between. Per the germline V gene, CDR1 is SEHNR and CDR2 is FQNEAQ (reference sequence). The CDR3 loop spans 15 amino acids. The CDR3 loop is CASSPPGALLYEQYF. The CDR3 coding sequence is TGTGCCAGCAGCCCCCCGGGAGCTCTCCTCTACGAGCAGTACTTC.

The rearrangement links TRBV7-9 to TRBJ1-2, with 7 positions matching TRBD1. Trimming took 3 bases from V and 3 from J; bases not matched to a gene: 19. Germline V lookup: CDR1 SEHNR, CDR2 FQNEAQ (reference sequence). This CDR3 contains 19 residues. CDR3 loop: CASSFYITSGGITDYGYTF. Written as DNA, the CDR3 is TGTGCCAGCAGCTTTTATATAACGTCAGGGGGAATAACCGACTATGGCTACACCTTC. Looking up the rest from reference TRBV7-9 and TRBJ1-2 gives the full variable domain: DTGVSQNPRHKITKRGQNVTFRCDPISEHNRLYWYRQTLGQGPEFLTYFQNEAQLEKSRLLSDRFSAERPKGSFSTLEIQRTEQGDSAMYLCASSFYITSGGITDYGYTFGSGTRLTVV.

The genes are TRBV30 and TRBJ1-2; a possible D gene is TRBD1 (5 bases). Germline V gene sequence: CDR1 GTSNPN, CDR2 SVGIG (reference sequence). V gave up 3 bases and J gave up 4 bases, with 12 bases separating them. The CDR3 is made up of 13 amino acids. The CDR3 DNA reads TGTGCCTGGAGGGGGGGGATTAGCTATGGCTACACCTTC. Translation: CAWRGGISYGYTF. Complete variable domain (other parts from reference TRBV30 and TRBJ1-2): SQTIHQWPATLVQPVGSPLSLECTVEGTSNPNLYWYRQAAGRGLQLLFYSVGIGQISSEVPQNLSASRPQDRQFILSSKKLLLSDSGFYLCAWRGGISYGYTFGSGTRLTVV.

The chain is built from TRBV29-1 and TRBJ1-2, with D perhaps matching TRBD1 (5 bases). The V gene lost 6 bases and the J gene lost 0 bases, with 17 bases spanning the gap. The CDR3 spans 15 residues. The germline gives CDR1 SQVTM, CDR2 ANQGSEA. The CDR3 reads CSVGEGKGSNYGYTF. Written as DNA, the CDR3 is TGCAGCGTGGGGGAGGGTAAGGGCTCTAACTATGGCTACACCTTC.

The chain carries TRBV2 and TRBJ2-3; TRBD2 agrees at 8 bases. The CDR3 totals 16 residues. Germline lookup yields CDR1 SNHLY and CDR2 FYNNEI. The V and J ends lost 5 bases and 1 base, in that order; junction bases with no gene match: 8. CDR3 DNA: TGTGCCAGCAGTAGAAGCGGGAGAGGGGGCACAGATACGCAGTATTTT. Encoded protein: CASSRSGRGGTDTQYF.

The genes are TRBV28 and TRBJ2-1; tentative D call: TRBD2 (5 bases). CDR1 and CDR2 (germline): MDHEN, SYDVKM. The CDR3 loop spans 12 amino acids. V was trimmed by 4 bases and J by 5 bases, leaving 6 bases between them. The CDR3 protein is CASSSGNNEQFF. DNA of the CDR3: TGTGCCAGCAGTTCGGGGAACAATGAGCAGTTCTTC.

About this clone: This CDR3 is also generated by other DNA sequences in the sample. This chain links TRBV30 with TRBJ2-1; a possible D gene is TRBD2 (6 bases). Trimming shortened V by 1 base and J by 2 bases, and 6 bases separated the two germline ends. The length of the CDR3 is 13 residues. Germline V gene lookup returns CDR1 GTSNPN and CDR2 SVGIG (reference sequence). The CDR3 protein is CAWSGGAYNEQFF. The CDR3 DNA is TGTGCCTGGAGTGGCGGGGCCTACAATGAGCAGTTCTTC. The full variable domain, in which reference TRBV30 and TRBJ2-1 provide the parts outside the CDR3, is SQTIHQWPATLVQPVGSPLSLECTVEGTSNPNLYWYRQAAGRGLQLLFYSVGIGQISSEVPQNLSASRPQDRQFILSSKKLLLSDSGFYLCAWSGGAYNEQFFGPGTRLTVL.

The chain joins TRBV7-2 to TRBJ2-1; 7 nucleotides line up with TRBD2. Per germline, CDR1 SGHTA and CDR2 FQGNSA. This CDR3 is built from 15 residues. The ends lost 5 bases at V and 5 bases at J; junction bases unmatched: 9. The CDR3 DNA is TGTGCCAGCAGCACAGGCGGGAGTGGGAACAATGAGCAGTTCTTC. Translation: CASSTGGSGNNEQFF.